These T cell receptor beta chains were read from a single sample in a study of T cell responses to AZD1222 COVID-19 vaccine. Only in-frame clones appear in the TCRdb table, and some are missing; sequencing was by immunoSEQ multiplex PCR. The sample has over 100,000 clones, around 84% seen once. This sample comprised peripheral blood, obtained on day 0 of AZD1222 vaccination. These receptors were taken from an adult in good health. Each CDR3 is given with its conserved first and last residue. Each record gives: J gene, D gene, CDR3 length, clone size, V gene, CDR3 DNA, CDR3 protein. A D gene is named only where the DNA matches it firmly. Part of the rows lack a size; the others show once, few, many or a class for expanded clones.

J gene: TRBJ1-4
D gene: .
CDR3 length: 13
clone size: .
V gene: TRBV5-1
CDR3 DNA: TGCGCCAGCAGCATCGGGACGTATGAAAAACTGTTTTTT
CDR3 protein: CASSIGTYEKLFF

J gene: TRBJ1-1
D gene: TRBD1
CDR3 length: 15
clone size: .
V gene: TRBV9
CDR3 DNA: TGTGCCAGCAGCGTGGGGGACAGTTTGAACACTGAAGCTTTCTTT
CDR3 protein: CASSVGDSLNTEAFF

J gene: TRBJ2-1
D gene: .
CDR3 length: 15
clone size: .
V gene: TRBV2
CDR3 DNA: TGTGCCAGCAGCAAACAGGGCACACCTGACGATGAGCAGTTCTTC
CDR3 protein: CASSKQGTPDDEQFF

J gene: TRBJ2-7
D gene: .
CDR3 length: 14
clone size: few
V gene: TRBV5-1
CDR3 DNA: TGCGCCAGCAGCCTACAGGTGCTCTCCTACGAGCAGTACTTC
CDR3 protein: CASSLQVLSYEQYF

J gene: TRBJ1-1
D gene: .
CDR3 length: 13
clone size: .
V gene: TRBV15
CDR3 DNA: TGTGCCACCAGCGACGACAGGAACACTGAAGCTTTCTTT
CDR3 protein: CATSDDRNTEAFF

J gene: TRBJ1-1
D gene: .
CDR3 length: 12
clone size: .
V gene: TRBV27
CDR3 DNA: TGTGCCAGCAGTTTAAGGGGGGCTGAAGCTTTCTTT
CDR3 protein: CASSLRGAEAFF

J gene: TRBJ2-3
D gene: TRBD2
CDR3 length: 14
clone size: .
V gene: TRBV3-1/TRBV3-2
CDR3 DNA: TGTGCCAGCAGCTACAGCGGGGGGGCGGATACGCAGTATTTT
CDR3 protein: CASSYSGGADTQYF

J gene: TRBJ1-3
D gene: .
CDR3 length: 12
clone size: .
V gene: TRBV30
CDR3 DNA: TGTGCCTACGCCTCGGTCGGAAACACCATATATTTT
CDR3 protein: CAYASVGNTIYF

J gene: TRBJ1-3
D gene: .
CDR3 length: 16
clone size: .
V gene: TRBV19
CDR3 DNA: TGTGCCAGTTCCCGAGAAAACAGGGTCTCTGGAAACACCATATATTTT
CDR3 protein: CASSRENRVSGNTIYF

J gene: TRBJ2-1
D gene: TRBD2
CDR3 length: 17
clone size: .
V gene: TRBV9
CDR3 DNA: TGTGCCAGCAGCTCCACAGCGACTAGCGGGGGTTACAATGAGCAGTTCTTC
CDR3 protein: CASSSTATSGGYNEQFF

J gene: TRBJ1-2
D gene: .
CDR3 length: 16
clone size: .
V gene: TRBV15
CDR3 DNA: TGTGCCACCAGCAGAGATCACAGGAGGGGAGGCAATGGCTACACCTTC
CDR3 protein: CATSRDHRRGGNGYTF

J gene: TRBJ2-1
D gene: .
CDR3 length: 14
clone size: .
V gene: TRBV7-2
CDR3 DNA: TGTGCCAGCAGCTTTTGGCGACCGGACGATGAGCAGTTCTTC
CDR3 protein: CASSFWRPDDEQFF

J gene: TRBJ1-6
D gene: .
CDR3 length: 15
clone size: once
V gene: TRBV4-3
CDR3 DNA: TGCGCCAGCAGCCAAGCGGCAGGAAATAATTCACCCCTCCACTTT
CDR3 protein: CASSQAAGNNSPLHF

J gene: TRBJ2-1
D gene: .
CDR3 length: 12
clone size: .
V gene: TRBV2
CDR3 DNA: TGTGCCAGCAGTGACGAAACGGGGGAGCAGTTCTTC
CDR3 protein: CASSDETGEQFF

J gene: TRBJ1-4
D gene: .
CDR3 length: 13
clone size: .
V gene: TRBV11-2
CDR3 DNA: TGTGCCAGCAGCTTAAACTGGAGTGAAAAACTGTTTTTT
CDR3 protein: CASSLNWSEKLFF

J gene: TRBJ2-7
D gene: TRBD1
CDR3 length: 15
clone size: .
V gene: TRBV28
CDR3 DNA: TGTGCCAGCAGGCCTGGGGGACAGATCTCCTACGAGCAGTACTTC
CDR3 protein: CASRPGGQISYEQYF

J gene: TRBJ1-5
D gene: .
CDR3 length: 13
clone size: .
V gene: TRBV6-2/TRBV6-3
CDR3 DNA: TGTGCCAGCAGTGGTACTACCGTTCAGCCCCAGCATTTT
CDR3 protein: CASSGTTVQPQHF

J gene: TRBJ1-2
D gene: .
CDR3 length: 15
clone size: .
V gene: TRBV5-1
CDR3 DNA: TGCGCCAGCAGCTCACAACTTAGAGCTAACTATGGCTACACCTTC
CDR3 protein: CASSSQLRANYGYTF

J gene: TRBJ1-6
D gene: .
CDR3 length: 16
clone size: .
V gene: TRBV5-6
CDR3 DNA: TGTGCCAGCAGCTTGGAAACGAGCTCCTATAATTCACCCCTCCACTTT
CDR3 protein: CASSLETSSYNSPLHF

J gene: TRBJ2-7
D gene: TRBD1
CDR3 length: 14
clone size: once
V gene: TRBV11-2
CDR3 DNA: TGTGCCAGCAGCTTAGGGGCAGGGGGCTACGAGCAGTACTTC
CDR3 protein: CASSLGAGGYEQYF

J gene: TRBJ2-3
D gene: TRBD2
CDR3 length: 14
clone size: once
V gene: TRBV7-8
CDR3 DNA: TGTGCCAGCAGCTCCGCGGGAGTACGAGATACGCAGTATTTT
CDR3 protein: CASSSAGVRDTQYF

J gene: TRBJ2-7
D gene: .
CDR3 length: 12
clone size: once
V gene: TRBV11-3
CDR3 DNA: TGTGCCAGCAGCCAAGGAGGGGTCGAGCAGTACTTC
CDR3 protein: CASSQGGVEQYF

J gene: TRBJ2-5
D gene: .
CDR3 length: 15
clone size: few
V gene: TRBV5-1
CDR3 DNA: TGCGCCAGCAGCTTTGTGTGGGGTTCTCAAGAGACCCAGTACTTC
CDR3 protein: CASSFVWGSQETQYF

J gene: TRBJ1-4
D gene: .
CDR3 length: 16
clone size: once
V gene: TRBV18
CDR3 DNA: TGTGCCAGCTCACCACCCCGGGGCCCGGATGGGGAAAAACTGTTTTTT
CDR3 protein: CASSPPRGPDGEKLFF

J gene: TRBJ1-2
D gene: .
CDR3 length: 14
clone size: .
V gene: TRBV7-9
CDR3 DNA: TGTGCCAGCAGCTCTCCGGGACAAGGCTATGGCTACACCTTC
CDR3 protein: CASSSPGQGYGYTF

J gene: TRBJ1-5
D gene: TRBD1
CDR3 length: 16
clone size: .
V gene: TRBV6-2/TRBV6-3
CDR3 DNA: TGTGCCAGCAGTTATTCGACAGGGGATAGCAATCAGCCCCAGCATTTT
CDR3 protein: CASSYSTGDSNQPQHF

J gene: TRBJ2-7
D gene: .
CDR3 length: 15
clone size: .
V gene: TRBV6-1
CDR3 DNA: TGTGCCAGCAGTGAAGGTATCGGGGGCTTCTACGAGCAGTACTTC
CDR3 protein: CASSEGIGGFYEQYF

J gene: TRBJ1-1
D gene: TRBD1
CDR3 length: 15
clone size: once
V gene: TRBV19
CDR3 DNA: TGTGCCAGTAGTAATCAAGGACAGGGAAGAACTGAAGCTTTCTTT
CDR3 protein: CASSNQGQGRTEAFF

J gene: TRBJ1-5
D gene: .
CDR3 length: 14
clone size: .
V gene: TRBV7-2
CDR3 DNA: TGTGCCAGCAGCTTACGGGAAGGCAATCAGCCCCAGCATTTT
CDR3 protein: CASSLREGNQPQHF

J gene: TRBJ2-3
D gene: TRBD1
CDR3 length: 14
clone size: .
V gene: TRBV10-2
CDR3 DNA: TGCGCCAGCGGGAGACAGGGGGAGGTGGATACGCAGTATTTT
CDR3 protein: CASGRQGEVDTQYF

J gene: TRBJ1-5
D gene: .
CDR3 length: 15
clone size: .
V gene: TRBV6-1
CDR3 DNA: TGTGCCAGCAGTGAGGGTGTGGGGAGCAATCAGCCCCAGCATTTT
CDR3 protein: CASSEGVGSNQPQHF

J gene: TRBJ1-2
D gene: .
CDR3 length: 15
clone size: .
V gene: TRBV10-2
CDR3 DNA: TGCGCCAGCAGTGAGGACGCATACTCAGGGTATGGCTACACCTTC
CDR3 protein: CASSEDAYSGYGYTF

J gene: TRBJ1-2
D gene: .
CDR3 length: 12
clone size: .
V gene: TRBV7-9
CDR3 DNA: TGTGCCAGCAGCGGTGTCGGCTATGGCTACACCTTC
CDR3 protein: CASSGVGYGYTF

J gene: TRBJ2-4
D gene: TRBD2
CDR3 length: 15
clone size: .
V gene: TRBV5-1
CDR3 DNA: TGCGCCAGCAGCTTCACAGGGAGCGGGGGAAACATTCAGTACTTC
CDR3 protein: CASSFTGSGGNIQYF

J gene: TRBJ1-5
D gene: .
CDR3 length: 13
clone size: .
V gene: TRBV5-6
CDR3 DNA: TGTGCCAGCAGCGTCGGACCCCATCAGCCCCAGCATTTT
CDR3 protein: CASSVGPHQPQHF

J gene: TRBJ2-7
D gene: TRBD1
CDR3 length: 16
clone size: .
V gene: TRBV2
CDR3 DNA: TGTGCCAGCACGAGGGGAAGAGGACAGGAAATCTACGAGCAGTACTTC
CDR3 protein: CASTRGRGQEIYEQYF

J gene: TRBJ2-3
D gene: TRBD1
CDR3 length: 16
clone size: .
V gene: TRBV2
CDR3 DNA: TGTGCCAGCAGTTACGGACAGGGAAGACACACAGATACGCAGTATTTT
CDR3 protein: CASSYGQGRHTDTQYF

J gene: TRBJ1-4
D gene: TRBD1
CDR3 length: 13
clone size: .
V gene: TRBV29-1
CDR3 DNA: TGCAGCGCTCGGGACAGGACTAATGAAAAACTGTTTTTT
CDR3 protein: CSARDRTNEKLFF

J gene: TRBJ2-7
D gene: .
CDR3 length: 15
clone size: .
V gene: TRBV5-5
CDR3 DNA: TGTGCCAGCAGCTTGGGGGTAATGCGTTCCTACGAGCAGTACTTC
CDR3 protein: CASSLGVMRSYEQYF

J gene: TRBJ2-7
D gene: TRBD2
CDR3 length: 15
clone size: .
V gene: TRBV5-5
CDR3 DNA: TGTGCCAGCAGCAGGGAGCGGGGGGGCGGCAGCGAGCAGTACTTC
CDR3 protein: CASSRERGGGSEQYF

J gene: TRBJ2-6
D gene: .
CDR3 length: 19
clone size: .
V gene: TRBV5-1
CDR3 DNA: TGCGCCAGCAGCTTAACACACTCGCGGGTCGGCACTGGGGCCAACGTCCTGACTTTC
CDR3 protein: CASSLTHSRVGTGANVLTF

J gene: TRBJ1-5
D gene: .
CDR3 length: 15
clone size: .
V gene: TRBV10-3
CDR3 DNA: TGTGCCATCAGTGTAGGATCTGGGGTGCATCAGCCCCAGCATTTT
CDR3 protein: CAISVGSGVHQPQHF

J gene: TRBJ1-1
D gene: .
CDR3 length: 16
clone size: .
V gene: TRBV11-2
CDR3 DNA: TGTGCCAGCAGCTTAGAAGAAATGGGGGTGAACACTGAAGCTTTCTTT
CDR3 protein: CASSLEEMGVNTEAFF

J gene: TRBJ1-1
D gene: TRBD1
CDR3 length: 15
clone size: .
V gene: TRBV4-1
CDR3 DNA: TGCGCCAGCAGCCGAGGGGACAGGGTGAGTCCTGAAGCTTTCTTT
CDR3 protein: CASSRGDRVSPEAFF

J gene: TRBJ1-6
D gene: .
CDR3 length: 17
clone size: .
V gene: TRBV19
CDR3 DNA: TGTGCCAGTAGCAAAAGGGAGGACTTCACGGTGGGTTCACCCCTCCACTTT
CDR3 protein: CASSKREDFTVGSPLHF

J gene: TRBJ1-6
D gene: .
CDR3 length: 14
clone size: .
V gene: TRBV27
CDR3 DNA: TGTGCCAGCAGTTTAGGTTCTATGTATTCACCCCTCCACTTT
CDR3 protein: CASSLGSMYSPLHF

J gene: TRBJ1-3
D gene: .
CDR3 length: 15
clone size: .
V gene: TRBV7-2
CDR3 DNA: TGTGCCAGCAGCTTTCCGGAGTCCTCTGGAAACACCATATATTTT
CDR3 protein: CASSFPESSGNTIYF

J gene: TRBJ1-4
D gene: TRBD1
CDR3 length: 16
clone size: .
V gene: TRBV7-9
CDR3 DNA: TGTGCCAGCAGCTCCGGGACAGTTGCAACTAATGAAAAACTGTTTTTT
CDR3 protein: CASSSGTVATNEKLFF

J gene: TRBJ1-1
D gene: TRBD1
CDR3 length: 16
clone size: .
V gene: TRBV7-2
CDR3 DNA: TGTGCCAGCAGCTTGTGGGGGGACAGGGGCCTTTTCGAAGCTTTCTTT
CDR3 protein: CASSLWGDRGLFEAFF

J gene: TRBJ1-1
D gene: TRBD1
CDR3 length: 14
clone size: .
V gene: TRBV6-5
CDR3 DNA: TGTGCCAGCAGTAACCCGTACAGGGGAACTGAAGCTTTCTTT
CDR3 protein: CASSNPYRGTEAFF